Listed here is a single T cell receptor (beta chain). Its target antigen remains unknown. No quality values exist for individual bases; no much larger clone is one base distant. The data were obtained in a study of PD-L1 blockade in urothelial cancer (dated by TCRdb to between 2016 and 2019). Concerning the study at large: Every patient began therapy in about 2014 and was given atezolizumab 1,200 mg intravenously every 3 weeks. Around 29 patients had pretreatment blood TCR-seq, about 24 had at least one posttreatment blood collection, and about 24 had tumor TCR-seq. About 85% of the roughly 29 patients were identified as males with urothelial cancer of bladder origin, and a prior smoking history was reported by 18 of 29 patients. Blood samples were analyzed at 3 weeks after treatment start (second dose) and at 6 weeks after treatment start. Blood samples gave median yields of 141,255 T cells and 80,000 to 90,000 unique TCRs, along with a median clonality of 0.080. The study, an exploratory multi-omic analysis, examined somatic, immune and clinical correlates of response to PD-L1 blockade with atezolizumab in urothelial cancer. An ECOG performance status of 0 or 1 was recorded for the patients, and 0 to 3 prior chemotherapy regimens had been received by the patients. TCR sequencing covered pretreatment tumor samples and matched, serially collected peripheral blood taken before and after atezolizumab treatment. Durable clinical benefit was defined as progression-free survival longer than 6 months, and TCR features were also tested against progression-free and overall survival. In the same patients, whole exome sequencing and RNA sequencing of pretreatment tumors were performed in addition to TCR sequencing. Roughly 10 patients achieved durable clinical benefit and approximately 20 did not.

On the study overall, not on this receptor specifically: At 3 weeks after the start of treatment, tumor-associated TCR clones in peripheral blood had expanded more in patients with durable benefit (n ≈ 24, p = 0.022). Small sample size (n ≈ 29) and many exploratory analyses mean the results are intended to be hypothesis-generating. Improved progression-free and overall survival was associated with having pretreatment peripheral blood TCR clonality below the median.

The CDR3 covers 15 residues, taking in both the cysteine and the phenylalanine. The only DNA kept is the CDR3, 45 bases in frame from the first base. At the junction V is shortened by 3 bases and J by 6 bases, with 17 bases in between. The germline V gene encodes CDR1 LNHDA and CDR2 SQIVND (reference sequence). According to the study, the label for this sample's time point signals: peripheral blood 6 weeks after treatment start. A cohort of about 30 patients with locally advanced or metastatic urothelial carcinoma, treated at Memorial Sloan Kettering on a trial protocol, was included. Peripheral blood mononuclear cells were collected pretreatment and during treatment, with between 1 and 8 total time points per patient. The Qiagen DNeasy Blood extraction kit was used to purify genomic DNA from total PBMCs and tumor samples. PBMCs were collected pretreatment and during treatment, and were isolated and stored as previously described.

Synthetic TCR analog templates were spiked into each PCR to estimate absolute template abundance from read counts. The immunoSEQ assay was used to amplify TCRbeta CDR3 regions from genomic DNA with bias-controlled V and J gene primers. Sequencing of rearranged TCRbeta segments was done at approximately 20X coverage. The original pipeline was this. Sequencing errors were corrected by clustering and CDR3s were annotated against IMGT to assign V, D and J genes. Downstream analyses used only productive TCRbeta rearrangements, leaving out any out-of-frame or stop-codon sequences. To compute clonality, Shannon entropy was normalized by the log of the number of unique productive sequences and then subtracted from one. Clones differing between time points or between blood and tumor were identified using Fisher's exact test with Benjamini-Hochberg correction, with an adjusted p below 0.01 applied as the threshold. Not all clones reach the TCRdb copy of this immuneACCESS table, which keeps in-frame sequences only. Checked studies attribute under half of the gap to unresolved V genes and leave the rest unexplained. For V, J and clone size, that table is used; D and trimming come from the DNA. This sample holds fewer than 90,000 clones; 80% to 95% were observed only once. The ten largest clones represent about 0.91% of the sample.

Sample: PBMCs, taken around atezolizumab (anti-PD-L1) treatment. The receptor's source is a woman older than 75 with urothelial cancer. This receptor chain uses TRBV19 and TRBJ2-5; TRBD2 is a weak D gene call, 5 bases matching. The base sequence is TGTGCCAGTAGTATCAAGGGCCTAGCTTTCCAGACCCAGTACTTC. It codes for CASSIKGLAFQTQYF.